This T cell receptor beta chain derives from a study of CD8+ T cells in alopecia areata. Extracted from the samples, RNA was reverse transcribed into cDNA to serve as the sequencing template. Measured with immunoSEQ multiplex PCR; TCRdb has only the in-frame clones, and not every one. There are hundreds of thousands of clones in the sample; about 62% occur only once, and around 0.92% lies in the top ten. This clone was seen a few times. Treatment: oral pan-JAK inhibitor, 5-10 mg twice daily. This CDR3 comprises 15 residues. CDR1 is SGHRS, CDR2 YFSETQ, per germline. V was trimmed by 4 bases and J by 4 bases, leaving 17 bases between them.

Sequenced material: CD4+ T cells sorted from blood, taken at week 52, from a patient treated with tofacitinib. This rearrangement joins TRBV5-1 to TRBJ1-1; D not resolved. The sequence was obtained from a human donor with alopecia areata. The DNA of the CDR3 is TGCGCCAGCAGCGTGACGGACCCCCGGCTCACTGAAGCTTTCTTT. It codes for CASSVTDPRLTEAFF. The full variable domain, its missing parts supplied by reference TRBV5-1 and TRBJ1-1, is KAGVTQTPRYLIKTRGQQVTLSCSPISGHRSVSWYQQTPGQGLQFLFEYFSETQRNKGNFPGRFSGRQFSNSRSEMNVSTLELGDSALYLCASSVTDPRLTEAFFGQGTRLTVV.